This T cell receptor beta chain was identified in a study of control samples from healthy donors and cancer patients. A few counts support this clone. The CDR3 sequence is 13 residues long. The germline CDR1 and CDR2 sequences are SEHNR and FQNEAQ (reference sequence). The ends were cut back, 6 bases at V and 3 bases at J, with 11 bases in the middle. Clones were read by immunoSEQ multiplex PCR, and TCRdb kept only the in-frame ones, dropping some. The sample lists 60,000 to 75,000 clones; 70% to 90% were seen once. The sample comprised blood. The chain combines TRBV7-9 with TRBJ1-1; D ambiguous. This sequence originates from a man aged 35 to 55 in good health. The CDR3 DNA is TGTGCCAGCAGTACTGGGAGTTACACTGAAGCTTTCTTT. This gives the protein CASSTGSYTEAFF.